Sequencing of this T cell receptor beta chain was carried out in a study of shared clonotypes between healthy human individuals. TCRdb keeps only in-frame clones here, not all; method: immunoSEQ multiplex PCR. The sample contains about 2.3 million clones, roughly 93% of which appear only once. The study enrolled healthy HIV-negative adults without recent acute infections or vaccinations as donors. The CDR3 consists of 13 residues. V lost 4 bases, J lost 4 bases, and 2 bases stayed unmatched. Germline-derived CDR1 and CDR2 are SGHKS and YYEKEE (reference sequence). This TCR was sampled from a man younger than 35 in good health. Some clones in this sample may be carry-over from other donors' samples. The chain couples TRBV5-5 to TRBJ1-2; 9 nucleotides align to TRBD1. Sequenced sample: naive CD4+ T cells from PBMCs. Subset given: CD45RA+ positively selected. The CDR3: CASSRTGVYGYTF. CDR3 DNA sequence: TGTGCCAGCAGCAGGACAGGGGTCTATGGCTACACCTTC.